Detailed here is one T cell receptor beta chain. Its cognate antigen is unknown. This specimen belongs to a study of T cell repertoires in cytomegalovirus infection. Whole-study context: HLA-C-restricted CMV epitopes, recently identified, and well-studied HLA-B-restricted ones were used by the study. Public TCR beta signatures were indicative of both CMV infection and a matching HLA type.

TCRdb passed the reads through MiXCR, listing each CDR3 protein once. This table holds about 400,000 distinct CDR3 sequences, about 35% found once. The CDR3 is made up of 16 amino acids. Trimming took off 1 base at V and 4 bases at J, with 16 bases between the two ends. The germline CDR1 and CDR2 sequences are LGHNA and YSLEER. Study results and limitations: Public TCR beta family frequency separated CMV-and-HLA carriers, including in an independent cohort. In two of eight donors, the top clonotype was HLA-C-restricted CMV-specific.

Material: cultured PBMCs, obtained from culture after CMV antigen stimulation. The TCR comes from a human donor in good health (CMV status not recorded). Some clones in this sample may be carry-over from other donors' samples. The chain couples TRBV4-3 to TRBJ1-2, with TRBD1 as a possible D gene (6 bases). The CDR3 DNA reads as TGCGCCAGCAGCCAAGTGGGGGGCGCGTCTAGCTATGGCTACACCTTC. Translated: CASSQVGGASSYGYTF.